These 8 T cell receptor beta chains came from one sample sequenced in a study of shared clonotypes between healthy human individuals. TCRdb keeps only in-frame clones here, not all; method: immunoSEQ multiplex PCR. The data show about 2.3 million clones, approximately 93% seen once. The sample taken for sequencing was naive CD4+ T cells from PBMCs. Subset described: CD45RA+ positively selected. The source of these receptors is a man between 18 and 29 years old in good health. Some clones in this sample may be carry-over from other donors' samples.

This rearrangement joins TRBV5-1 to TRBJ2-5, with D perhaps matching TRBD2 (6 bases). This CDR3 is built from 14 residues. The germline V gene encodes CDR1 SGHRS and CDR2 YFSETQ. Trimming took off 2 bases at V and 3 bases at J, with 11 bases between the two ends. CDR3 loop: CASSLIRTKETQYF. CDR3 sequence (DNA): TGCGCCAGCAGCTTAATCCGGACTAAAGAGACCCAGTACTTC.

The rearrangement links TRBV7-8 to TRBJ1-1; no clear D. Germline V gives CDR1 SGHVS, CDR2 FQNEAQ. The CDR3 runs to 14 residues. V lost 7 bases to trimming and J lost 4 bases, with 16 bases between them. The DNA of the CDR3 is TGTGCCAGCACCCCGGGAAGCCGTGGCACTGAAGCTTTCTTT. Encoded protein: CASTPGSRGTEAFF.

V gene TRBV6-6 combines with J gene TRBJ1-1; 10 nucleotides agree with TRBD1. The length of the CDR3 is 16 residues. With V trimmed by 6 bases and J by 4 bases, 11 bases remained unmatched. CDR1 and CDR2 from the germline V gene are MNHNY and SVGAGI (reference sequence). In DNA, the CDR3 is TGTGCCAGCAGGTCCGCGGGACAGGGGTCCGGCACTGAAGCTTTCTTT. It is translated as CASRSAGQGSGTEAFF.

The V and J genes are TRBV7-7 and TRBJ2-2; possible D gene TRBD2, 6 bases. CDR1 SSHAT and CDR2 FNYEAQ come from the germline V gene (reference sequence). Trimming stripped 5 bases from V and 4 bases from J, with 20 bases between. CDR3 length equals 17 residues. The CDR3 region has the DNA TGTGCCAGCAGCCGCTGGGATGCGGGAACGAGCACCGGGGAGCTGTTTTTT. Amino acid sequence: CASSRWDAGTSTGELFF.

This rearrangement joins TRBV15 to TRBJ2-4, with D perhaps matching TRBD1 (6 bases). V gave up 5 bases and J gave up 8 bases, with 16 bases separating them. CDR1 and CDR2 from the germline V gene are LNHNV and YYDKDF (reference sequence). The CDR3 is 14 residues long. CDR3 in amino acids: CATSGWENRDIQYF. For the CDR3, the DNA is TGTGCCACCAGCGGCTGGGAAAACAGGGACATTCAGTACTTC.

This CDR3 is CASRPLAGGIYEQYF. The CDR3 bases are TGTGCCAGCAGGCCCTTAGCGGGAGGTATCTACGAGCAGTACTTC. The chain has TRBV6-1 and TRBJ2-7; 10 bases line up with TRBD2. This CDR3 region has 15 residues. In germline, CDR1 is MNHNS, CDR2 SASEGT. V lost 6 bases to trimming and J lost 3 bases; unmatched junction nucleotides: 8.

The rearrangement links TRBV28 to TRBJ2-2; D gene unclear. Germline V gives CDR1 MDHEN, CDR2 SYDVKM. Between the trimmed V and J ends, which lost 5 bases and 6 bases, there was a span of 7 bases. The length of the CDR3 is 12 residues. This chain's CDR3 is CASSGRAGELFF. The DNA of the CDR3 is TGTGCCAGCAGTGGACGGGCCGGGGAGCTGTTTTTT.

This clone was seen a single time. The CDR3 here is CASSLEGQGVYGYTF. The CDR3 nucleotides read TGCGCCAGCAGCTTGGAGGGACAGGGAGTCTATGGCTACACCTTC. The chain carries TRBV5-1 and TRBJ1-2; 9 bases line up with TRBD1. Per germline, CDR1 SGHRS and CDR2 YFSETQ. V was clipped by 0 bases and J by 4 bases; unmatched bases: 4. The CDR3 is 15 residues long.